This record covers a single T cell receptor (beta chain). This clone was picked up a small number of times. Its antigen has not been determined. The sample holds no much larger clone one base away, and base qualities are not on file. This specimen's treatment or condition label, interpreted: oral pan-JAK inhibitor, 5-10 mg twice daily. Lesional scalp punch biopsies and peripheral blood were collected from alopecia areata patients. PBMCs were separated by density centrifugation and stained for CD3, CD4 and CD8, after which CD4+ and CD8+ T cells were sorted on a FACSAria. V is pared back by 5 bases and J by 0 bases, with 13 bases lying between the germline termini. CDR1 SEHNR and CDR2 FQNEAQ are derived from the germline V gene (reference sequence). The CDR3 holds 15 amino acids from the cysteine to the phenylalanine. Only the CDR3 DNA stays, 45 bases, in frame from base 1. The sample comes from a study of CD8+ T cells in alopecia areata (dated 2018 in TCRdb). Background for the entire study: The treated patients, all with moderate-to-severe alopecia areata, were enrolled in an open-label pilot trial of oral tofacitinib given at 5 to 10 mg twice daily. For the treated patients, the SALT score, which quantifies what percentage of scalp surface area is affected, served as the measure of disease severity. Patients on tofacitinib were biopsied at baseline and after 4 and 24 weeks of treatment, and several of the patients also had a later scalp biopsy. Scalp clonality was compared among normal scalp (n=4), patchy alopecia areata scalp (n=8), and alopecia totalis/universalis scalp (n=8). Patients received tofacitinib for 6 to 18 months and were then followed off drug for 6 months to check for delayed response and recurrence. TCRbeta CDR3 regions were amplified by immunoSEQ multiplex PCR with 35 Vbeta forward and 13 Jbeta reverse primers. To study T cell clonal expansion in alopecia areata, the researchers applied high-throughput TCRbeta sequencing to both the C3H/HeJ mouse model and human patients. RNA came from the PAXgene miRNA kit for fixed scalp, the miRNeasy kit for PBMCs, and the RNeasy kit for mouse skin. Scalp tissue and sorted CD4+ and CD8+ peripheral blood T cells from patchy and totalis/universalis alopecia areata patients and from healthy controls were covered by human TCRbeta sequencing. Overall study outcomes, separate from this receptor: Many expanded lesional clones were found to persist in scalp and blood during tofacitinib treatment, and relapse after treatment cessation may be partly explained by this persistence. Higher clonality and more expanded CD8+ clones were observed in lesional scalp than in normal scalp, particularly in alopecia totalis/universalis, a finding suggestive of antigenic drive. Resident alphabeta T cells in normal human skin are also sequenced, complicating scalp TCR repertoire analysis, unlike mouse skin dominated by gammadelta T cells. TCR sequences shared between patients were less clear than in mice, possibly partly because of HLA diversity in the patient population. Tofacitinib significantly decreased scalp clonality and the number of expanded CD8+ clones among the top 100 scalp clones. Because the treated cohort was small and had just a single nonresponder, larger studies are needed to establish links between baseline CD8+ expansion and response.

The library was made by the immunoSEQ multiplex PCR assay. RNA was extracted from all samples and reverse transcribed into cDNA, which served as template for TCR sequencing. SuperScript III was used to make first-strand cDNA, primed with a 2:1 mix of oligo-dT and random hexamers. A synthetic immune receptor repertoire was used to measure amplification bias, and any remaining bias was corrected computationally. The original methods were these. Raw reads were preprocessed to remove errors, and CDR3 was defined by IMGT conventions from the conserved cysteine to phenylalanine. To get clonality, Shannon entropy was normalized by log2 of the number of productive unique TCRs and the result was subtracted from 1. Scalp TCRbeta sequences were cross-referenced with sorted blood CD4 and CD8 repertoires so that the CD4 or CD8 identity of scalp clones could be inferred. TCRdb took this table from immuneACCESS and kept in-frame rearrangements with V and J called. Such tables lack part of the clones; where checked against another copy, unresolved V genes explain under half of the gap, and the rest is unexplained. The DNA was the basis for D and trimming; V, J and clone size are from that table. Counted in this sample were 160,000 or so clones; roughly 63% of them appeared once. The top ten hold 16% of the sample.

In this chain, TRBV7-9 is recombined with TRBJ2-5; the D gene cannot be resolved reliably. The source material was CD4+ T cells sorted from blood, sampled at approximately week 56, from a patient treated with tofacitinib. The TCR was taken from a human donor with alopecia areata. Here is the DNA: TGTGCCAGCAGCAAAGAAGTCGGAAACCAAGAGACCCAGTACTTC. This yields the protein CASSKEVGNQETQYF.